The 10 T cell receptor beta chains in this list originate from one sample, sequenced in a study of Ad26.COV2.S vaccination and SARS-CoV-2 variants. The repertoire was sequenced with immunoSEQ multiplex PCR; TCRdb's copy has only in-frame clones and lacks some. The sample lists 450,000 to 550,000 clones, approximately 90% occurring once. Sample treatment: around 19 received Ad26.COV2.S at low or high dose, single or two shots; 5 received placebo; per-sample allocation not given. The study sampled participants on day 63 after the first vaccine or placebo injection. Sample: peripheral blood, taken in a trial of Ad26.COV2.S vaccine versus placebo. The receptors derive from a person aged 18-65 years who received the Ad26.COV2.S COVID-19 vaccine or a placebo.

The table lists this clone with a few counts. The rearrangement joins TRBV28 to TRBJ1-2; 10 positions match TRBD1. The CDR3 has 15 residues. Trimming took 5 bases from V and 4 from J; bases not matched to a gene: 7. The germline CDR1 and CDR2 sequences are MDHEN and SYDVKM. As DNA, the CDR3 is TGTGCCAGCAGTCCAGACAGGGGGCGAATCTATGGCTACACCTTC. Protein product: CASSPDRGRIYGYTF.

The V call is TRBV7-3, the J call TRBJ2-1; TRBD2 matches 12 bases. V was clipped by 5 bases and J by 5 bases; unmatched bases: 4. Germline V gene sequence: CDR1 SGHTA, CDR2 FQGTGA. The CDR3 totals 15 residues. The CDR3 DNA sequence: TGTGCCAGCAGCATTGGACTAGCGGGGAACAATGAGCAGTTCTTC. Translated, it gives CASSIGLAGNNEQFF.

On this clone: Other nucleotide sequences from this sample produce the same CDR3. The chain carries TRBV18 and TRBJ1-1, with 7 positions matching TRBD1. Germline loops: CDR1 KGHSH, CDR2 LQKENI. This CDR3 is built from 14 residues. V lost 3 bases and J lost 1; bases outside the gene matches: 2. CDR3 amino acids: CASSPGQQNTEAFF. DNA of the CDR3: TGTGCCAGCTCACCGGGACAGCAGAACACTGAAGCTTTCTTT.

The table lists this clone with a few counts. The V gene is TRBV7-2, the J gene TRBJ1-3; maybe TRBD1 (5 bases). The germline V and J ends were trimmed by 5 bases and 0 bases, with 11 bases remaining between them. Per germline, CDR1 SGHTA and CDR2 FQGNSA. CDR3 size: 15 residues. The CDR3 loop is CASSRDGASGNTIYF. In nucleotides, the CDR3 is TGTGCCAGCAGCCGGGACGGTGCCTCTGGAAACACCATATATTTT.

The genes are TRBV9 and TRBJ1-6; 7 bases align to TRBD1. The CDR3 totals 14 residues. The V gene's germline CDR1 is SGDLS and CDR2 YYNGEE. Trimming removed 3 bases from V and 7 bases from J; junction bases left unmatched: 4. The CDR3 DNA reads as TGTGCCAGCAGCGAGGGACAGACAAATTCACCCCTCCACTTT. This translates into CASSEGQTNSPLHF.

This clone has just one count. The sample holds other DNA sequences that translate to the same CDR3. This chain uses TRBV3-1 (or the pseudogene TRBV3-2) with TRBJ2-7, with D perhaps TRBD2 (6 bases). Germline CDR1 and CDR2: LGHDT and YNNKEL (reference sequence). This CDR3 is 12 amino acids long. With 3 bases removed from V and 5 bases from J, the gap between germline ends came to 8 bases. In DNA, the CDR3 is TGTGCCAGCAGCCAGGGAGGTAACGAGCAGTACTTC. Translating it yields CASSQGGNEQYF.

The chain combines TRBV15 with TRBJ2-5; D is uncertain. The CDR3 has 16 residues. Trimming stripped 1 base from V and 2 bases from J, with 14 bases between. Germline assignment: CDR1 LNHNV and CDR2 YYDKDF (reference sequence). The CDR3 bases are TGTGCCACCAGCAGAGGAGAAGGCCACCTTCAAGAGACCCAGTACTTC. As protein: CATSRGEGHLQETQYF.

This chain uses TRBV30 with TRBJ1-2; maybe TRBD1 (5 bases). The length of the CDR3 is 15 residues. Trimming took 0 bases from V and 0 from J, leaving 11 bases between them. CDR1 is GTSNPN, CDR2 SVGIG, per germline (reference sequence). CDR3 loop: CAWSVQVGPNYGYTF. CDR3 nucleotides: TGTGCCTGGAGTGTCCAAGTGGGGCCTAACTATGGCTACACCTTC.

This chain links TRBV6-2 or TRBV6-3 with TRBJ2-7, with D maybe TRBD1 (5 bases). Per the germline V gene, CDR1 is MNHEY and CDR2 is SVGEGT. V was shortened by 6 bases and J by 0 bases, with 9 bases between the two germline ends. CDR3 size: 13 residues. For the CDR3, the DNA is TGTGCCAGCAGCTGGACAACCTCCTACGAGCAGTACTTC. It yields the protein CASSWTTSYEQYF.

V usage is TRBV27 and J usage is TRBJ2-1, with no clear D. This CDR3 is built from 14 residues. Trimming took 7 bases from V and 8 from J, leaving 18 bases between them. The V gene's germline CDR1 is MNHEY and CDR2 SMNVEV (reference sequence). The CDR3 DNA reads TGTGCCAGCACCTCTCTACCTGGGGTCCATGAGCAGTTCTTC. This gives the protein CASTSLPGVHEQFF.